This T cell receptor (beta chain) was retrieved from a study of blood T cells in healthy people across ages. With a J-beta primer mix and a sample-barcoded 5' primer, a second PCR ran about 7 to 12 cycles. Each cDNA molecule was tagged by a template-switch adaptor that had 12 random nucleotides. Via MiXCR, TCRdb re-called the 5' RACE reads, giving one row per CDR3 protein. This sample has fewer than 800,000 distinct CDR3 sequences, with around 32% found just once. The count of this clonotype is one. Its target is unknown. This may come from a read error, since a much larger clone is one base off. Findings of the study overall: Roughly linearly, TCR beta diversity per million T cells fell as age increased. Greater diversity and more naive CD4+ cells were seen in long-lived donors than in aged donors.

The sequence was collected from a woman over 75 in good health. The specimen sequenced was blood.

The CDR3 here is CASTETGLPVDEQFF. CDR3 coding DNA: TGTGCCAGCACCGAGACGGGACTCCCGGTGGATGAGCAGTTCTTC. The rearrangement links TRBV7-9 to TRBJ2-1, with a weak D call TRBD2 (6 bases). Trimming took off 7 bases at V and 8 bases at J, with 21 bases between the two ends. Germline lookup yields CDR1 SEHNR and CDR2 FQNEAQ (reference sequence). This CDR3 is built from 15 residues.